The present TCR beta chain was sequenced within a study of long-term antiretroviral therapy in people with HIV. Survey level was the resolution at which the v3.0 immunoSEQ assay ran. About 35,000-55,000 T-cell genomes per sample were the sequencing target. Generated by immunoSEQ multiplex PCR, the TCRdb table keeps only in-frame clones and is missing some. This sample has about 33,000 clones; more than 60% occur once, and the top ten carry roughly 7.1%. Study-wide results and limits: Clones showing expansion before ART dominated the repertoire at all time points.

Trimming removed 1 base at V and 3 bases at J, with 4 bases between. This CDR3 has 13 residues. CDR1 SEHNR and CDR2 FQNEAQ come from the germline V gene (reference sequence). Details on this clone: The antigen remains unidentified.

The chain is built from TRBV7-9 and TRBJ1-3, with D unresolved. This specimen consisted of unsorted PBMCs, obtained 2 years after starting antiretroviral therapy. The origin of this receptor is a woman between 45 and 60 years old with HIV. Here the CDR3 reads CASSLGVGNTIYF. CDR3 DNA sequence: TGTGCCAGCAGCTTAGGGGTTGGAAACACCATATATTTT. Full variable domain (outside the CDR3, taken from reference TRBV7-9 and TRBJ1-3): DTGVSQNPRHKITKRGQNVTFRCDPISEHNRLYWYRQTLGQGPEFLTYFQNEAQLEKSRLLSDRFSAERPKGSFSTLEIQRTEQGDSAMYLCASSLGVGNTIYFGEGSWLTVV.